The 20 T cell receptor beta chains given below trace back to one sample, sequenced in a study of control samples from healthy donors and cancer patients. Method: immunoSEQ multiplex PCR; TCRdb's copy keeps in-frame clones and lacks some. This sample has about 95,000 clones, with about 87% found just once. Sequencing used blood. These receptor sequences come from a woman in her seventies in good health.

The J gene is TRBJ2-1, the V gene TRBV19, with 11 bases matching TRBD2. V dropped 10 bases and J dropped 0; count of bases not matched to a gene: 5. This CDR3 has 15 residues. Germline V lookup: CDR1 LNHDA, CDR2 SQIVND (reference sequence). The DNA of the CDR3 is TGTGCCACCATGGGACTAGCGGCCTCCTACAATGAGCAGTTCTTC. Translating it yields CATMGLAASYNEQFF.

This rearrangement joins TRBV28 to TRBJ2-7; the D call may be TRBD1 or TRBD2 (5 bases each). CDR1 is MDHEN and CDR2 is SYDVKM in the germline V gene. The CDR3 totals 14 residues. V lost 5 bases and J 6 bases, leaving 17 bases between the germline ends. The CDR3 spells CASSKAGTAREQYF. The CDR3 DNA follows: TGTGCCAGCAGTAAGGCTGGGACGGCTCGCGAGCAGTACTTC.

A single count supports this clone. V gene TRBV30 combines with J gene TRBJ2-7, with a tentative D call TRBD2 (5 bases). This CDR3 comprises 12 residues. Deletions cut 6 bases from V and 2 bases from J, with 11 bases between. The germline V gene encodes CDR1 GTSNPN and CDR2 SVGIG (reference sequence). The CDR3 DNA reads TGTGCCTGCCGGGGTCCAACCTACGAGCAGTACTTC. Its protein is CACRGPTYEQYF.

CDR3 sequence reads: CASSQDSLNEKLFF. In nucleotides, the CDR3 is TGTGCCAGCAGCCAGGACAGCCTGAATGAAAAACTGTTTTTT. This chain joins TRBV4-2 and TRBJ1-4; maybe TRBD1 (6 bases). Germline CDR1 and CDR2: LGHNA and YNFKEQ. The CDR3 contains 14 residues. The V gene lost 3 bases and the J gene lost 5 bases, with 10 bases spanning the gap.

This rearrangement joins TRBV7-8 to TRBJ1-3; D is ambiguous. Germline loops: CDR1 SGHVS, CDR2 FQNEAQ. CDR3 length: 17 residues. Trimming took 5 bases from V and 0 from J, leaving 17 bases between them. CDR3 sequence reads: CASSHGLRGHSGNTIYF. CDR3 in DNA: TGTGCCAGCAGCCACGGACTTAGAGGCCACTCTGGAAACACCATATATTTT.

Only one count was recorded for this clone. This chain connects TRBV12-5 to TRBJ2-1, with 9 bases aligning to TRBD2. With 6 bases clipped from V and 4 bases from J, the junction kept 7 bases outside the gene matches. The length of the CDR3 is 15 residues. CDR1 and CDR2 (germline): LGHNT, FRNRAP. Written as DNA, the CDR3 is TGTGCTAGTGGGCGGGAGGGCCTAAGTTACAATGAGCAGTTCTTC. Protein: CASGREGLSYNEQFF.

The chain links TRBV10-3 to TRBJ1-5; D possibly corresponds to TRBD1 (6 bases). The germline V gene has CDR1 ENHRY and CDR2 SYGVKD. The CDR3 is made up of 14 amino acids. Trimming shortened V by 0 bases and J by 10 bases, and 13 bases separated the two germline ends. CDR3 in amino acids: CAISESAGVKPQHF. CDR3 nucleotide sequence: TGTGCCATCAGTGAGTCGGCAGGGGTCAAACCCCAGCATTTT.

The chain has TRBV18 and TRBJ1-1, with D possibly TRBD1 on 6 matching bases. V shed 1 base and J shed 1 base, with 10 bases lying between them. The CDR3 runs 15 residues. CDR1 is KGHSH and CDR2 is LQKENI in the germline V gene. As DNA, the CDR3 is TGTGCCAGCTCACCACAGGGGGACCCGAACACTGAAGCTTTCTTT. This codes for CASSPQGDPNTEAFF.

The chain carries TRBV6-5 and TRBJ1-4; perhaps TRBD1 as D (5 bases). V lost 10 bases to trimming and J lost 7 bases, with 10 bases between them. Germline-derived CDR1 and CDR2 are MNHEY and SVGAGI. The CDR3 extends over 11 amino acids. Here the CDR3 reads CATRTREKLFF. DNA of the CDR3: TGTGCCACAAGGACACGTGAAAAACTGTTTTTT.

The V gene is TRBV5-1, the J gene TRBJ1-1; no firm D call. Germline loops: CDR1 SGHRS, CDR2 YFSETQ. CDR3 length equals 13 residues. V lost 0 bases, J lost 5 bases, and 8 bases lay in between. The CDR3, as DNA: TGCGCCAGCAGCTTGGGCGAGGGAACTGAAGCTTTCTTT. This codes for CASSLGEGTEAFF.

The sample holds a few counts of this clone. V and J are TRBV2 and TRBJ1-2, with a tentative D call TRBD1 (5 bases). Germline CDR1 reads SNHLY; CDR2 reads FYNNEI. This CDR3 has 11 amino acids. Trimming stripped 8 bases from V and 8 bases from J, with 12 bases between. In nucleotides, the CDR3 is TGTGCCAGCGGGCAGACAGCCGGCTACACCTTC. Translation: CASGQTAGYTF.

The CDR3 DNA reads TGTGCCAGCAGCTTGCAAACAGGGCAAGAGACCCAGTACTTC. Amino acid sequence: CASSLQTGQETQYF. V gene TRBV7-2 combines with J gene TRBJ2-5, with D possibly matching TRBD1 (6 bases). The CDR3 spans 14 residues. V lost 3 bases, J lost 2 bases, and 10 bases lay in between. Germline loops: CDR1 SGHTA, CDR2 FQGNSA.

CDR3 DNA: TGTGCCAGCAGTTCCCGACGGAATGAAGCTTTCTTT. This codes for CASSSRRNEAFF. The V gene is TRBV27, the J gene TRBJ1-1; D unclear. V was shortened by 4 bases and J by 7 bases, with 10 bases between the two germline ends. The CDR3 has 12 amino acids. CDR1 is MNHEY and CDR2 is SMNVEV in the germline V gene (reference sequence).

This clone was detected once. The J gene is TRBJ2-6, the V gene TRBV28; D unclear. CDR3 size: 12 residues. The V end was cut by 9 bases, the J end by 0 bases, with 3 bases between. Germline lookup yields CDR1 MDHEN and CDR2 SYDVKM. The CDR3 DNA follows: TGTGCCAGTTACTCTGGGGCCAACGTCCTGACTTTC. Amino acids: CASYSGANVLTF.

The chain employs TRBV3-1 (or the pseudogene TRBV3-2) and TRBJ2-5; a weak D match, TRBD2 (6 bases). Trimming took 1 base from V and 4 from J, leaving 10 bases between them. Germline CDR1 LGHDT, CDR2 YNNKEL (reference sequence). The CDR3 loop spans 14 amino acids. For the CDR3, the DNA is TGTGCCAGCAGCCAAGCGACGGGACTAGAGACCCAGTACTTC. Amino acid sequence: CASSQATGLETQYF.

The gene calls are TRBV7-2 and TRBJ2-5, with D tentatively TRBD2 (5 bases). Per germline, CDR1 SGHTA and CDR2 FQGNSA. The CDR3 consists of 16 residues. V gave up 1 base and J gave up 4 bases, with 16 bases separating them. CDR3 sequence reads: CASSLGGSLIGETQYF. CDR3 DNA: TGTGCCAGCAGCTTAGGTGGGAGCCTCATAGGAGAGACCCAGTACTTC. Full variable domain (outside the CDR3, taken from reference TRBV7-2 and TRBJ2-5): GAGVSQSPSNKVTEKGKDVELRCDPISGHTALYWYRQSLGQGLEFLIYFQGNSAPDKSGLPSDRFSAERTGGSVSTLTIQRTQQEDSAVYLCASSLGGSLIGETQYFGPGTRLLVL.

The genes are TRBV7-8 and TRBJ1-2; no firm D call. Germline-derived CDR1 and CDR2 are SGHVS and FQNEAQ. V lost 2 bases and J lost 2, with 15 bases in between. CDR3 length: 16 residues. DNA of the CDR3: TGTGCCAGCAGCTTATTGTCGGCAGAGCAAAACTATGGCTACACCTTC. Encoded protein: CASSLLSAEQNYGYTF.

V and J are TRBV5-6 and TRBJ2-7; D might be TRBD1 (5 bases). The germline CDR1 and CDR2 sequences are SGHDT and YYEEEE. This CDR3 has 13 amino acids. The V end lost 4 bases, the J end lost 4 bases, and 12 bases lay between the germline ends. The DNA of the CDR3 is TGTGCCAGCAGCGTTTCTAGGGGATACGAGCAGTACTTC. Translation: CASSVSRGYEQYF.

The genes are TRBV27 and TRBJ1-2; weak D call: TRBD1 (6 bases). Germline lookup yields CDR1 MNHEY and CDR2 SMNVEV (reference sequence). The CDR3 extends over 15 amino acids. Trimming left V 5 bases short and J 5 bases short, with 18 bases between. CDR3 region: CASSLLGGQPYGYTF. CDR3 in DNA: TGTGCCAGCAGTCTCCTGGGGGGGCAGCCTTATGGCTACACCTTC.

This sequence joins TRBV2 and TRBJ2-5; D remains unclear. V shed 6 bases and J shed 2 bases, with 7 bases lying between them. Germline CDR1 SNHLY, CDR2 FYNNEI. This CDR3 has 12 residues. The CDR3 DNA follows: TGTGCCAGCAGCTGGTGGCAAGAGACCCAGTACTTC. It is translated as CASSWWQETQYF.